The T cell receptor (beta chain) described here comes from a study of tumor-infiltrating lymphocytes in primary liver carcinoma. Whole-study context: The cohort included men and women aged 30 to 69 years. Study-wide findings and caveats: The top-250-clone fraction was significantly higher in tumors than in blood (p = 0.039). Presence in all five tumor regions was observed for only about 8-25% of top clones.

From germline, CDR1 is MRHNA and CDR2 SNTAGT. This CDR3 has 15 amino acids. Trimming cost V 3 bases and J 0 bases, with 6 bases left between them. This clonotype was observed at least ten times. Its specificity is not known. cDNA specific to TCR beta was made from around 530 ng of total RNA, with a constant-region primer employed for priming. The TCR beta library was amplified through three nested multiplex PCR rounds in a modified ARM-PCR procedure. A C-beta reverse primer was combined with TRBV1-TRBV30 forward primers in the first two PCR rounds, and each round had around 11 cycles. TCRdb re-derived calls from the multiplex PCR reads in MiXCR, one entry per CDR3 protein. This sample has some 43,000 distinct CDR3 sequences, with over 65% found just once. For each extraction, RNA and DNA were obtained together from approximately 20-30 mg of unsorted bulk tissue. Surgeons resected the patients' primary liver carcinomas.

This TCR was sampled from a man in his forties with primary liver carcinoma and hepatitis B virus infection. Sequencing input: liver tumor tissue from sampling region 5. Subset meaning: tumor region T5, tumor centre. V and J are TRBV6-4 and TRBJ2-6, with no clear D. The CDR3 loop reads CASSEEDSGANVLTF. The DNA for the CDR3 is TGTGCCAGCAGTGAAGAGGACTCTGGGGCCAACGTCCTGACTTTC.